A single sample is the source of the 13 T cell receptor beta chains below, sequenced in a study of blood T cell repertoires in COVID-19 (dated by TCRdb to between 2020 and 2021). Libraries came from the immunoSEQ multiplex PCR assay. TCRdb limited this immuneACCESS table to in-frame rearrangements with V and J called. A share of clones is missing; checked studies link under half to unresolved V genes, and the rest is unexplained. This sample is represented by a few hundred thousand clones; over 75% of them were singletons. 18% of the sample is taken by the ten largest. Sequencing input: peripheral blood. These TCRs come from a man in his forties or fifties with COVID-19, enrolled during active disease.

The V gene is TRBV6-1, the J gene TRBJ2-5; 8 bases line up with TRBD1. From germline, CDR1 is MNHNS and CDR2 SASEGT. The CDR3 is made up of 17 amino acids. Germline trimming cut 1 base from V and 1 base from J; bases unmatched to any gene: 8. CDR3: CASSEVRGTGGQETQYF. Written as DNA, the CDR3 is TGTGCCAGCAGTGAAGTCCGAGGGACAGGAGGCCAAGAGACCCAGTACTTC.

The chain employs TRBV10-1 and TRBJ1-6; D perhaps matches TRBD1 (6 bases). This CDR3 contains 15 residues. Germline values: CDR1 WNHNN, CDR2 SYGVQD (reference sequence). Trimming removed 8 bases at V and 3 bases at J, with 14 bases between. The CDR3: CASQRTADYNSPLHF. The CDR3 region has the DNA TGCGCCAGCCAACGGACAGCCGACTATAATTCACCCCTCCACTTT.

V gene TRBV3-1 (or the pseudogene TRBV3-2) combines with J gene TRBJ2-1; 7 nucleotides agree with TRBD2. Losses at the gene ends were 1 base for V and 5 bases for J; bases not matched to a gene: 5. From germline, CDR1 is LGHDT and CDR2 YNNKEL (reference sequence). CDR3 length: 15 residues. The CDR3 nucleotides are TGTGCCAGCAGCCAAGGAAGCGGGACCCACAATGAGCAGTTCTTC. Residues: CASSQGSGTHNEQFF.

This clone was recorded only once. This sequence joins TRBV6-5 and TRBJ1-1; D is perhaps TRBD1 (6 bases). The V gene lost 4 bases and the J gene lost 0 bases, with 9 bases spanning the gap. The CDR3 runs to 14 residues. In germline, CDR1 is MNHEY, CDR2 SVGAGI. This chain's CDR3 is CASSWGPMNTEAFF. Here the CDR3 DNA reads TGTGCCAGCAGTTGGGGGCCCATGAACACTGAAGCTTTCTTT.

This clone was picked up one time. The J gene is TRBJ2-7, the V gene TRBV5-4; 9 bases match TRBD2. Per the germline V gene, CDR1 is SGHNT and CDR2 is YYREEE (reference sequence). The CDR3 is made up of 14 amino acids. The junction had 5 bases not matched to a gene; V was cut back by 4 bases and J by 3 bases. The CDR3 region is CASSLSGSNYEQYF. Here the CDR3 DNA reads TGTGCCAGCAGCCTTAGCGGGAGTAACTACGAGCAGTACTTC.

The V and J genes are TRBV5-4 and TRBJ1-1, with a weak D call TRBD1 (6 bases). Germline assignment: CDR1 SGHNT and CDR2 YYREEE (reference sequence). Trimming pared 0 bases from V and 1 base from J, leaving 10 bases between. This CDR3 region has 15 residues. The CDR3 bases are TGTGCCAGCAGCTTGGGACAGGCGAAGAACACTGAAGCTTTCTTT. This encodes CASSLGQAKNTEAFF.

The J gene is TRBJ2-5, the V gene TRBV25-1; D is possibly TRBD2 (5 bases). The germline V and J ends were trimmed by 5 bases and 1 base, with 11 bases remaining between them. From germline, CDR1 is MGHDK and CDR2 SYGVNS. The length of the CDR3 is 14 residues. CDR3 bases: TGTGCCAGCAGTCCGGGGAGCGGCCAAGAGACCCAGTACTTC. Translation gives CASSPGSGQETQYF.

The chain combines TRBV6-5 with TRBJ1-2; possibly TRBD1 for D (6 bases). In germline, CDR1 is MNHEY, CDR2 SVGAGI. The ends were cut back, 8 bases at V and 5 bases at J, with 15 bases in the middle. The length of the CDR3 is 13 residues. The CDR3 nucleotides are TGTGCCAGCCTGACAGGACCCTGGTATGGCTACACCTTC. This codes for CASLTGPWYGYTF.

The chain couples TRBV11-2 to TRBJ2-7, with 8 bases identical to TRBD1. The CDR3 runs to 15 residues. In germline, CDR1 is SGHAT, CDR2 FQNNGV. With 6 bases clipped from V and 6 bases from J, the junction kept 13 bases outside the gene matches. CDR3 in DNA: TGTGCCAGCAGTTCCGGGGTCGGGACAGGTTTCGAGCAGTACTTC. It yields the protein CASSSGVGTGFEQYF.

This clone was observed a few times. The chain joins TRBV19 to TRBJ1-2; the D gene is possibly TRBD1 (5 bases). V was shortened by 5 bases and J by 0 bases, with 16 bases between the two germline ends. The germline CDR1 and CDR2 sequences are LNHDA and SQIVND (reference sequence). The CDR3 is 16 residues long. Written as DNA, the CDR3 is TGTGCCAGTAGTCCCTCTATCAGGGAGGCTAACTATGGCTACACCTTC. It specifies CASSPSIREANYGYTF.

This chain uses TRBV5-4 with TRBJ2-1, with D possibly TRBD1 on 5 matching bases. Trimming took 4 bases from V and 0 from J, leaving 17 bases between them. There are 17 residues in the CDR3. CDR1 and CDR2 from the germline V gene are SGHNT and YYREEE (reference sequence). CDR3 sequence reads: CASSRGAGPSSYNEQFF. The CDR3 DNA is TGTGCCAGCAGCCGTGGGGCAGGGCCGAGCTCCTACAATGAGCAGTTCTTC.

This clone was seen only a few times. The V gene is TRBV10-3, the J gene TRBJ1-3, with TRBD1 as a possible D gene (5 bases). The CDR3 has 15 amino acids. Trimming stripped 10 bases from V and 0 bases from J, with 16 bases between. Germline CDR1 ENHRY, CDR2 SYGVKD. The DNA of the CDR3 is TGTGCCACGGGGGACCGGGCCAACTCTGGAAACACCATATATTTT. Translated, it gives CATGDRANSGNTIYF.

V usage is TRBV10-3 and J usage is TRBJ1-3; no reliable D call. In germline, CDR1 is ENHRY, CDR2 SYGVKD. There are 13 residues in the CDR3. Trimming shortened V by 6 bases and J by 1 base, and 7 bases separated the two germline ends. The CDR3 region has the DNA TGTGCCATCAGCGTGAGTTCTGGAAACACCATATATTTT. Translation: CAISVSSGNTIYF.